This T cell receptor (beta chain) came from a study of Graves' ophthalmopathy and Graves' hyperthyroidism. The study amplified TCR beta CDR3 regions using RNA transcripts. HTBI primers were used in a first-round RT-PCR, which preceded a second-round multiplex PCR. TCRdb reprocessed the multiplex PCR reads via MiXCR and lists one record per CDR3 protein. The sample consists of roughly 1.1 million distinct CDR3 sequences, about two fifths of them appearing once. Germline V gene lookup returns CDR1 SGHTA and CDR2 FQGNSA. The CDR3 length is 16 residues. Trimming took 7 bases from V and 5 from J, leaving 23 bases between them.

The source is an adult man with Graves' hyperthyroidism. The chain recombines TRBV7-2 with TRBJ2-5; D unclear. The sequenced sample was peripheral blood or thyroid tissue (not recorded which). The CDR3 here is CASKRPQTNTGETQYF. The CDR3 DNA follows: TGTGCCAGCAAGAGACCCCAAACGAACACCGGGGAGACCCAGTACTTC.